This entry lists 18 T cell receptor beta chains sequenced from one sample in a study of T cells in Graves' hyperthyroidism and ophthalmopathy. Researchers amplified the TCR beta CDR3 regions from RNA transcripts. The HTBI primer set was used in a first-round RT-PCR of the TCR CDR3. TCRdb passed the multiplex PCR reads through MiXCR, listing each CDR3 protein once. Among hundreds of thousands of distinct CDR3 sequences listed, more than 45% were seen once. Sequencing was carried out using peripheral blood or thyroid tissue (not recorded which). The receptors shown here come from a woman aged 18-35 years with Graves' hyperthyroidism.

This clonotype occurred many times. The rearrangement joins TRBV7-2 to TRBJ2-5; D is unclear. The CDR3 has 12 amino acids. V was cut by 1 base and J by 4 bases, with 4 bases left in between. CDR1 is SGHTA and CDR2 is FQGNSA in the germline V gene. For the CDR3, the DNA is TGTGCCAGCAGCTTAGTCCTAGAGACCCAGTACTTC. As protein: CASSLVLETQYF. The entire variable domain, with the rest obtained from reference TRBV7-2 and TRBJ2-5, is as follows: GAGVSQSPSNKVTEKGKDVELRCDPISGHTALYWYRQSLGQGLEFLIYFQGNSAPDKSGLPSDRFSAERTGGSVSTLTIQRTQQEDSAVYLCASSLVLETQYFGPGTRLLVL.

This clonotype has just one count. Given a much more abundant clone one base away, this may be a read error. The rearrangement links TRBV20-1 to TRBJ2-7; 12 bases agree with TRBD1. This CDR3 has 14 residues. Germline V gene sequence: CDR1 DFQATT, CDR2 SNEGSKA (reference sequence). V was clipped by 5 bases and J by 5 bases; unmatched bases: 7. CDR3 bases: TGCAGTGCTTTCGTCGGGACAGGGGGCCACGAGCAGTACTTC. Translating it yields CSAFVGTGGHEQYF.

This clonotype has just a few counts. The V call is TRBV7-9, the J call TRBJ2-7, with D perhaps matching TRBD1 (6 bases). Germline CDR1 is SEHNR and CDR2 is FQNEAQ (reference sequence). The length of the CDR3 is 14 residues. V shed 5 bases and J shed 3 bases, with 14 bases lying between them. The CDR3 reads CASSAPGHLYEQYF. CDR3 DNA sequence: TGTGCCAGCAGCGCTCCGGGACATCTCTACGAGCAGTACTTC.

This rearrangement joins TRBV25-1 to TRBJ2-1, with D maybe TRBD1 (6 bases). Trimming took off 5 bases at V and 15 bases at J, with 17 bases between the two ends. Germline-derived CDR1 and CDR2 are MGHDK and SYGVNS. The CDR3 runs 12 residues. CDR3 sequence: CASSLRDGTTFF. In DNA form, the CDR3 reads TGTGCCAGCAGTCTACGGGACGGGACAACGTTCTTC. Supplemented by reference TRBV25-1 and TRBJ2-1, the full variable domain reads EADIYQTPRYLVIGTGKKITLECSQTMGHDKMYWYQQDPGMELHLIHYSYGVNSTEKGDLSSESTVSRIRTEHFPLTLESARPSHTSQYLCASSLRDGTTFFGPGTRLTVL.

CDR3 nucleotides: TGTGCCAGCAGATGGGGGGTAGAGACCCAGTACTTC. This codes for CASRWGVETQYF. The rearrangement links TRBV25-1 to TRBJ2-5; D is possibly TRBD2 (6 bases). The CDR3 has 12 amino acids. Deletions cut 6 bases from V and 4 bases from J, with 9 bases between. The germline V gene encodes CDR1 MGHDK and CDR2 SYGVNS. Full variable domain (remainder filled in from reference TRBV25-1 and TRBJ2-5): EADIYQTPRYLVIGTGKKITLECSQTMGHDKMYWYQQDPGMELHLIHYSYGVNSTEKGDLSSESTVSRIRTEHFPLTLESARPSHTSQYLCASRWGVETQYFGPGTRLLVL.

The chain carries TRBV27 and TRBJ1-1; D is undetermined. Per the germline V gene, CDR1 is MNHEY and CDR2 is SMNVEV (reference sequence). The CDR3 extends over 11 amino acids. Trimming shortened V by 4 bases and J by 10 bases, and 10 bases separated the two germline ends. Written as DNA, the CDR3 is TGTGCCAGCAGTTATGGGGATAGAGCTTTCTTT. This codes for CASSYGDRAFF.

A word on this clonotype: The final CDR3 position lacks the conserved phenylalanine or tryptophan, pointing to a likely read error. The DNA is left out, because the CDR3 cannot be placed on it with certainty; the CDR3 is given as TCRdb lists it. The CDR3: CATSAGKTS. The V gene is TRBV24-1, the J gene TRBJ2-6. The length of the CDR3 is 9 amino acids, counting both ends. Germline V gives CDR1 KGHDR, CDR2 SFDVKD.

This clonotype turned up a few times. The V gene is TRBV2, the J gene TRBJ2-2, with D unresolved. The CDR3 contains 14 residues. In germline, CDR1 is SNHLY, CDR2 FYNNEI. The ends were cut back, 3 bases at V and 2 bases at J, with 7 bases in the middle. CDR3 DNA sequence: TGTGCCAGCAGTGACTCTTTAAACACCGGGGAGCTGTTTTTT. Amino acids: CASSDSLNTGELFF. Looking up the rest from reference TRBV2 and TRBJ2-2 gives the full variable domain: EPEVTQTPSHQVTQMGQEVILRCVPISNHLYFYWYRQILGQKVEFLVSFYNNEISEKSEIFDDQFSVERPDGSNFTLKIRSTKLEDSAMYFCASSDSLNTGELFFGEGSRLTVL.

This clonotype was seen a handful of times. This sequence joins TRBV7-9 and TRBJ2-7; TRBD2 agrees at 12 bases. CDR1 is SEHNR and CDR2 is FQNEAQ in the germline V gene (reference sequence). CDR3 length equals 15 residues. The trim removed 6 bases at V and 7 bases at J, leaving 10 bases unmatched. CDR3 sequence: CASSPGLAGTREQYF. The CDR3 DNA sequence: TGTGCCAGCAGTCCTGGACTAGCGGGGACCAGAGAGCAGTACTTC.

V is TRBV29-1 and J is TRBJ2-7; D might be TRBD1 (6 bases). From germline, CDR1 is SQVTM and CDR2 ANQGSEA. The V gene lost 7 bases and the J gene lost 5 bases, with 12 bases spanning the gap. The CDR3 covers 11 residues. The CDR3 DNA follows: TGCAGCGGGACAGACAACCACGAGCAGTACTTC. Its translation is CSGTDNHEQYF.

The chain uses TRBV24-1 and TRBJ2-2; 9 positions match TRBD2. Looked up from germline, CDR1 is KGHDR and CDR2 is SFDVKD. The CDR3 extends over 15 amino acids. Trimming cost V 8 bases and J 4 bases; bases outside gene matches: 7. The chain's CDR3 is CATTGTSSRTGELFF. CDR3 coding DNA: TGTGCCACCACCGGGACTAGCAGTCGCACCGGGGAGCTGTTTTTT.

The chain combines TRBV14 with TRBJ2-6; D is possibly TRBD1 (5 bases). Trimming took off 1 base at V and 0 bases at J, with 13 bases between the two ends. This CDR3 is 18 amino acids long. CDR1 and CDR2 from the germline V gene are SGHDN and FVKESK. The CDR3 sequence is CASSQVVGHSSGANVLTF. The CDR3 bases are TGTGCCAGCAGCCAAGTTGTAGGACATAGCTCTGGGGCCAACGTCCTGACTTTC. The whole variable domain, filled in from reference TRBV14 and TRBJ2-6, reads EAGVTQFPSHSVIEKGQTVTLRCDPISGHDNLYWYRRVMGKEIKFLLHFVKESKQDESGMPNNRFLAERTGGTYSTLKVQPAELEDSGVYFCASSQVVGHSSGANVLTFGAGSRLTVL.

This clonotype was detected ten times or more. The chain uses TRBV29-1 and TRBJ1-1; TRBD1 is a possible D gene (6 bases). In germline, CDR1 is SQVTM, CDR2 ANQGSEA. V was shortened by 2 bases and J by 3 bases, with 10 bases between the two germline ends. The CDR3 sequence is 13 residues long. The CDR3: CSVENREDTEAFF. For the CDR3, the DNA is TGCAGCGTTGAAAACAGGGAGGACACTGAAGCTTTCTTT. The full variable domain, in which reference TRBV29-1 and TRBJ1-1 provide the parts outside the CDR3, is SAVISQKPSRDICQRGTSLTIQCQVDSQVTMMFWYRQQPGQSLTLIATANQGSEATYESGFVIDKFPISRPNLTFSTLTVSNMSPEDSSIYLCSVENREDTEAFFGQGTRLTVV.

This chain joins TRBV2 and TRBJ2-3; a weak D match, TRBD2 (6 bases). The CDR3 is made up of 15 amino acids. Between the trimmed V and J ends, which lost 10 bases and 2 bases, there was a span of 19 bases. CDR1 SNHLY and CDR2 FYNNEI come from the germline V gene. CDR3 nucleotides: TGTGCCATCAGGGACTCCTTCGAAAACACAGATACGCAGTATTTT. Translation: CAIRDSFENTDTQYF.

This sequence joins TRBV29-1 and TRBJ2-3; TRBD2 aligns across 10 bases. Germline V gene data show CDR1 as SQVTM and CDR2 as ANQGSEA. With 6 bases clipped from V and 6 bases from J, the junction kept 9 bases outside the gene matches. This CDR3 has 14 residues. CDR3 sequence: CSVDSSGRTDTQYF. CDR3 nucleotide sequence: TGCAGCGTAGATTCTAGCGGGAGAACGGATACGCAGTATTTT.

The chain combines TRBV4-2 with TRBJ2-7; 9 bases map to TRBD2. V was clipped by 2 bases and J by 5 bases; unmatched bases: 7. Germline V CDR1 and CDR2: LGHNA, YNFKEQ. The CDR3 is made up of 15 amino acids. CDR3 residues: CASSQIAGVSHEQYF. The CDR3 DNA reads TGTGCCAGCAGCCAAATAGCGGGAGTCTCGCACGAGCAGTACTTC.

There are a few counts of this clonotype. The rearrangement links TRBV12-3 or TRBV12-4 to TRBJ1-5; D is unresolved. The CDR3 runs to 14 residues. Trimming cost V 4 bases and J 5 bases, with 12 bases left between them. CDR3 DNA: TGTGCCAGCAGTTCCCCGACCTACGATCAGCCCCAGCATTTT. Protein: CASSSPTYDQPQHF.

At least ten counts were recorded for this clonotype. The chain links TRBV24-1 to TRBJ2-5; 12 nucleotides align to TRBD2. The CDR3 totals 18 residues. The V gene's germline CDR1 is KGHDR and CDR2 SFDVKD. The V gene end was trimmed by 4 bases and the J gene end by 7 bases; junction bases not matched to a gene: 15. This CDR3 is CATSDTTALAGGSGTQYF. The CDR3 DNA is TGTGCCACCAGTGACACCACGGCACTAGCGGGAGGTTCGGGGACCCAGTACTTC.